This T cell receptor (beta chain) was recorded in a study of shared clonotypes between healthy human individuals (dated by TCRdb to the early 2020s). The study in broad terms: A couple of women and a few men aged 18 to 49 years were included in the cohort. For each donor, CD4 naive and CD4 memory were each given three plates, CD8 naive was given two plates, and CD8 memory was given one plate. To estimate repertoire size and how much clonotypes are shared between individuals, the study performed deep sequencing of blood TCR repertoires from about five healthy adults. Libraries were prepared and TCR repertoires were sequenced by different laboratories using diverse techniques, in order to increase sequencing depth and limit assay-specific biases. Per donor, leukapheresis produced somewhere between about 0.94 and 9 billion PBMCs. Study-level results and caveats: Pairwise subsampling led to the expectation that sequencing depth would affect the degree of clonotype sharing among donors. The genetic and exposure-history diversity represented was limited by the small number of donors. Compared with non-shared clonotypes, clonotypes shared by all four sorted-subset donors had higher generation probabilities. Across four donors, roughly 5.4% of naive CD4, 3.5% of naive CD8, roughly 2.3% of memory CD4, and 0.3% to 0.45% of memory CD8 clonotypes were shared. Rarefaction of sorted-subset datasets indicated incomplete sequencing despite the large sequencing depth. Larger estimated clonotype richness was generally found for naive subsets than for memory subsets. Only blood was sampled, and tissue TCR repertoires likely differ from those in blood.

Using the deep immunoSEQ assay, TCR CDR3 regions were amplified from genomic DNA by multiplex PCR. For each cell subset, the extracted genomic DNA was distributed evenly across all wells of several immunoSEQ 96-well plates, and each plate served as one replicate. For sorted subsets, roughly 200 ng of genomic DNA, equivalent to 25,000 to 35,000 T cell genomes, went into each replicate PCR. The purified libraries were quantified using a Qubit 3.0 fluorometer, sized with a Bioanalyzer 2100, and then quantified again using the KAPA Library Quantification kit. Each immunoSEQ 96-well plate was sequenced on its own single-read 150-cycle Illumina NextSeq 550 flow cell. In the original analysis: Because only junctional sequences without quality scores were contained in the immunoSEQ output, filtering matching that applied to full-length reads could not be performed. To assign V/J genes and CDR3, sequences were annotated using PyIR, a Python wrapper for IgBLAST v1.9, with IMGT germline references. Reads with weak V/J assignments (E-value above 1e-6), missing CDR3, stop codons, out-of-frame junctions, or ambiguous translated residues were removed. V3J clonotypes were defined as sequences sharing an identical inferred V gene, J gene, and CDR3 amino acid sequence. Percentage overlap between repertoires was computed as shared unique clonotypes divided by the size of the smaller repertoire. Repertoire richness was assessed with RTK rarefaction, the Chao1 estimator, and Recon v2.1 estimates of unobserved clonotypes. OLGA was used to compute generation probabilities for all TCRbeta clonotypes that the gDNA method yielded from several donors. This is the immuneACCESS table as TCRdb keeps it, with only in-frame sequences that have V and J called. A part of the clones is gone; compared with another copy, unresolved V genes explain less than half, and the rest is unexplained. V, J and clone size were drawn from that table, and D and trimming were deduced from the DNA. The sample profile shows approximately 2.3 million clones; roughly 93% of them were found once. Together, the top ten hold 0.35% to 0.5% of the sample.

Sequences SQVTM (CDR1) and ANQGSEA (CDR2) are obtained from the germline V gene. From the cysteine up to the phenylalanine, the CDR3 has a length of 13 residues. Only the CDR3 portion is preserved as DNA: 39 bases, with reading frame beginning at the first base. Trimming accounts for 6 bases at V and 2 bases at J, while the number of junction bases matched to no gene is 4. The donors were healthy, HIV-negative adults with no recently reported acute infections or vaccinations. Every donor was a Caucasian adult residing in Nashville, Tennessee, USA. CD4+ T cells were enriched through magnetic negative selection, after which naive cells were positively selected on CD45RA and the remaining negative fraction served as the memory subset. Blood was collected by leukapheresis, and PBMCs were isolated by Ficoll-Histopaque density gradient centrifugation and then cryopreserved in liquid nitrogen vapor phase. Purity and quantity of every magnetically sorted T cell population were checked by analytical flow cytometry. Each sorted fraction had its genomic DNA isolated and then quantified by UV absorbance on a Nanodrop 2000c.

Of note for this clone: The antigen this receptor binds is unknown. There are no base qualities to consult, and no much larger clone falls within one base.

Recombination joined TRBV29-1 with TRBJ2-3; 8 middle bases align to TRBD1. The source material was naive CD4+ T cells from PBMCs. Per the publication, the cell subset or site label means: CD45RA+ positively selected. This sequence originates from a man aged 18 to 35 in good health. Some clones in this sample may be carry-over from other donors' samples. The CDR3 amino acid sequence is: CSVRGQLTDTQYF. The base sequence is TGCAGCGTCAGGGGGCAACTCACAGATACGCAGTATTTT.